The 22 T cell receptor beta chains below all came from one sample that was sequenced in a study of T cell responses to AZD1222 COVID-19 vaccine. Repertoires were generated with immunoSEQ multiplex PCR, while TCRdb's copy carries only in-frame clones and drops some. The sample has over 100,000 clones, about nine tenths seen once. Material: peripheral blood, obtained on day 0 of AZD1222 vaccination. The receptors derive from an adult in good health.

The chain uses TRBV7-3 and TRBJ2-1; D gene uncertain. Trimming took 10 bases from V and 4 from J, leaving 11 bases between them. There are 12 residues in the CDR3. Germline V gives CDR1 SGHTA, CDR2 FQGTGA. CDR3 in amino acids: CATRAWYNEQFF. The CDR3 DNA reads as TGTGCCACACGGGCTTGGTACAATGAGCAGTTCTTC.

The chain carries TRBV19 and TRBJ1-1, with a tentative D call TRBD1 (5 bases). CDR1 and CDR2 (germline): LNHDA, SQIVND (reference sequence). V lost 7 bases, J lost 1 base, and 10 bases lay in between. The length of the CDR3 is 13 residues. CDR3 loop: CASKGPGNTEAFF. The DNA of the CDR3 is TGTGCCAGTAAGGGGCCTGGGAACACTGAAGCTTTCTTT.

This sequence joins TRBV9 and TRBJ1-1, with D tentatively TRBD1 (6 bases). CDR1 and CDR2 (germline): SGDLS, YYNGEE. The CDR3 has 15 amino acids. Trimming took 1 base from V and 0 from J, leaving 10 bases between them. The CDR3 spells CASSVLGGLNTEAFF. For the CDR3, the DNA is TGTGCCAGCAGCGTATTAGGGGGGTTGAACACTGAAGCTTTCTTT.

V gene TRBV3-1 (or the pseudogene TRBV3-2) combines with J gene TRBJ2-4, with D tentatively TRBD1 (6 bases). The germline V and J ends were trimmed by 3 bases and 1 base, with 19 bases remaining between them. The CDR3 is 18 amino acids. CDR1 LGHDT and CDR2 YNNKEL come from the germline V gene (reference sequence). As DNA, the CDR3 is TGTGCCAGCAGCCACCCGGGACATCTCCAGGGGGCCAAAAACATTCAGTACTTC. This gives the protein CASSHPGHLQGAKNIQYF.

This clone was observed a single time. The chain employs TRBV6-4 and TRBJ1-4; D is ambiguous. Trimming pared 0 bases from V and 0 bases from J, leaving 29 bases between. The CDR3 totals 23 residues. Germline loops: CDR1 MRHNA, CDR2 SNTAGT. This chain's CDR3 is CASSDSMSWRAPTEKPTNEKLFF. The CDR3 region has the DNA TGTGCCAGCAGTGACTCGATGTCATGGAGGGCCCCTACCGAAAAACCAACTAATGAAAAACTGTTTTTT.

This clone was recorded only once. The chain has TRBV3-1 (or the pseudogene TRBV3-2) and TRBJ1-1; TRBD1 matches at 9 bases. V gave up 4 bases and J gave up 0 bases; unmatched junction bases: 6. CDR3 length: 16 residues. The V gene's germline CDR1 is LGHDT and CDR2 YNNKEL (reference sequence). The CDR3 region is CASSPWGQGLNTEAFF. The CDR3, as DNA: TGTGCCAGCAGCCCTTGGGGACAGGGATTGAACACTGAAGCTTTCTTT.

This clone has a handful of counts. This CDR3 is also generated by other DNA sequences in the sample. The rearrangement uses TRBV9 and TRBJ1-2; perhaps TRBD1 as D (5 bases). V was clipped by 0 bases and J by 3 bases, with 6 bases between them. The CDR3 consists of 13 residues. Germline V CDR1 and CDR2: SGDLS, YYNGEE. This CDR3 is CASSVGGDYGYTF. CDR3 nucleotide sequence: TGTGCCAGCAGCGTAGGAGGGGACTATGGCTACACCTTC.

The chain uses TRBV9 and TRBJ2-4, with D unclear. The V end lost 2 bases, the J end lost 6 bases, and 9 bases lay between the germline ends. CDR3 length: 13 amino acids. From germline, CDR1 is SGDLS and CDR2 YYNGEE. The CDR3 sequence: CASSVGGINIQYF. The CDR3 DNA reads as TGTGCCAGCAGCGTGGGCGGAATAAACATTCAGTACTTC. Supplemented by reference TRBV9 and TRBJ2-4, the full variable domain reads DSGVTQTPKHLITATGQRVTLRCSPRSGDLSVYWYQQSLDQGLQFLIQYYNGEERAKGNILERFSAQQFPDLHSELNLSSLELGDSALYFCASSVGGINIQYFGAGTRLSVL.

The rearrangement joins TRBV6-5 to TRBJ2-3; tentatively, D is TRBD1 or TRBD2 (5 bases each). This CDR3 contains 15 residues. Trimming left V 11 bases short and J 0 bases short, with 18 bases between. The germline V gene has CDR1 MNHEY and CDR2 SVGAGI. The CDR3: CAGRPEWDSTDTQYF. The CDR3 DNA follows: TGTGCCGGCCGACCCGAATGGGACAGCACAGATACGCAGTATTTT.

The table lists this clone with a count of one. The CDR3 loop reads CASNGGGANGYTF. CDR3 coding DNA: TGTGCCAGCAACGGAGGGGGGGCGAATGGCTACACCTTC. The rearrangement links TRBV7-8 to TRBJ1-2, with D perhaps matching TRBD1 (6 bases). Germline values: CDR1 SGHVS, CDR2 FQNEAQ. The CDR3 runs to 13 residues. V was trimmed by 7 bases and J by 6 bases, leaving 15 bases between them.

The chain recombines TRBV6-1 with TRBJ2-7; TRBD2 agrees at 7 bases. The ends lost 0 bases at V and 3 bases at J; junction bases unmatched: 5. This CDR3 comprises 15 residues. Germline V CDR1 and CDR2: MNHNS, SASEGT. The CDR3 DNA is TGTGCCAGCAGTGAAGCTCATGGGGGGGTCTACGAGCAGTACTTC. Translated: CASSEAHGGVYEQYF.

The chain uses TRBV6-6 and TRBJ2-1; 8 nucleotides line up with TRBD1. J lost 0 bases, V lost 5 bases, and 9 bases had no gene match. The length of the CDR3 is 17 residues. In germline, CDR1 is MNHNY, CDR2 SVGAGI (reference sequence). The CDR3 DNA reads as TGTGCCAGCAGTCCGGACCAGGGGGCGCGCTCCTACAATGAGCAGTTCTTC. It codes for CASSPDQGARSYNEQFF.

The V gene is TRBV4-1, the J gene TRBJ1-2, with D possibly TRBD1 on 5 matching bases. The CDR3 is 17 residues long. Germline V gene data show CDR1 as MGHRA and CDR2 as YSYEKL. The V end was cut by 0 bases, the J end by 4 bases, with 18 bases between. The CDR3 protein is CASSQDAGTYNSYGYTF. CDR3 bases: TGCGCCAGCAGCCAAGATGCAGGGACGTATAATAGCTATGGCTACACCTTC.

The chain employs TRBV7-2 and TRBJ2-1; 9 nucleotides line up with TRBD1. The germline V gene encodes CDR1 SGHTA and CDR2 FQGNSA. The CDR3 length is 15 residues. Trimming took 4 bases from V and 6 from J; bases not matched to a gene: 7. Written as DNA, the CDR3 is TGTGCCAGCAGCTCCCGGGACAGGGCAGGCAATGAGCAGTTCTTC. Translating gives CASSSRDRAGNEQFF.

The chain links TRBV18 to TRBJ2-3; 8 bases align to TRBD2. This CDR3 contains 15 residues. V trimming: 8 bases; J trimming: 4 bases; junction bases outside the gene matches: 11. Germline V CDR1 and CDR2: KGHSH, LQKENI. The CDR3: CASLSQAGGPDTQYF. The DNA of the CDR3 is TGTGCCAGCCTATCACAGGCGGGGGGCCCAGATACGCAGTATTTT.

This chain joins TRBV6-5 and TRBJ1-6; 7 bases agree with TRBD1. CDR1 and CDR2 from the germline V gene are MNHEY and SVGAGI. The CDR3 totals 15 residues. Trimming cost V 6 bases and J 7 bases; bases outside gene matches: 9. The CDR3 reads CASSNLQGRNSPLHF. In DNA, the CDR3 is TGTGCCAGCAGCAATCTACAGGGGCGGAATTCACCCCTCCACTTT.

V gene TRBV30 combines with J gene TRBJ1-3; D uncertain. Germline V gene data show CDR1 as GTSNPN and CDR2 as SVGIG (reference sequence). The CDR3 is 11 residues long. V was cut by 8 bases and J by 0 bases, with 5 bases left in between. The CDR3 DNA reads TGTGCCCGGACCTCTGGAAACACCATATATTTT. Amino acids: CARTSGNTIYF.

The chain recombines TRBV5-4 with TRBJ2-7, with D perhaps given as TRBD1 or TRBD2 (5 bases each). Germline V lookup: CDR1 SGHNT, CDR2 YYREEE (reference sequence). This CDR3 comprises 13 residues. V lost 0 bases to trimming and J lost 10 bases, with 14 bases between them. The CDR3 coding sequence is TGTGCCAGCAGCTTGGGGGATGGGACGCATCAGTACTTC. Translating gives CASSLGDGTHQYF.

This clone was counted once. This chain links TRBV7-2 with TRBJ1-5; D is possibly TRBD1 (5 bases). Trimming cost V 2 bases and J 2 bases, with 16 bases left between them. The CDR3 has 17 amino acids. In germline, CDR1 is SGHTA, CDR2 FQGNSA. The CDR3: CASSLLWSGLGNQPQHF. CDR3 nucleotides: TGTGCCAGCAGCTTATTATGGTCGGGACTGGGCAATCAGCCCCAGCATTTT.

This clone has just a few counts. The rearrangement joins TRBV20-1 to TRBJ2-3; TRBD2 agrees at 7 bases. With V trimmed by 3 bases and J by 5 bases, 8 bases remained unmatched. CDR1 and CDR2 from the germline V gene are DFQATT and SNEGSKA (reference sequence). This CDR3 contains 14 residues. CDR3 protein: CSASRTRVLDTQYF. CDR3 DNA: TGCAGTGCTAGTCGGACTAGGGTATTAGATACGCAGTATTTT.

This chain links TRBV6-2 or TRBV6-3 with TRBJ2-1; 8 bases fit TRBD2. CDR1 and CDR2 from the germline V gene are MNHEY and SVGEGT. J gave up 9 bases and V 5 bases, and 9 bases lay outside the gene matches. This CDR3 contains 14 residues. The CDR3 region is CASSPGTSIIEQFF. CDR3 in DNA: TGTGCCAGCAGTCCGGGGACTAGTATAATTGAGCAGTTCTTC.

This clone was picked up a small number of times. The V call is TRBV28, the J call TRBJ1-1; D remains unclear. The germline gives CDR1 MDHEN, CDR2 SYDVKM. This CDR3 comprises 16 residues. Trimming pared 3 bases from V and 3 bases from J, leaving 17 bases between. The CDR3 DNA sequence: TGTGCCAGCAGTTTGTCTACGGGCGGGTGGGACACTGAAGCTTTCTTT. As protein: CASSLSTGGWDTEAFF. The whole variable domain, filled in from reference TRBV28 and TRBJ1-1, reads DVKVTQSSRYLVKRTGEKVFLECVQDMDHENMFWYRQDPGLGLRLIYFSYDVKMKEKGDIPEGYSVSREKKERFSLILESASTNQTSMYLCASSLSTGGWDTEAFFGQGTRLTVV.